This TCR beta chain was obtained from a study of TIL therapy for anti-PD-1-resistant metastatic lung cancer. Study-level information: By whole-exome sequencing, median non-synonymous tumor mutation burden was under 1.9 mutations per megabase.

The libraries were made with immunoSEQ v3. Using immunoSEQ multiplex PCR, the repertoire was profiled, and TCRdb retains in-frame clones only, with some absent. The table shows about 44,000 clones, with around 80% occurring only once. Germline V gene data show CDR1 as SEHNR and CDR2 as FQNEAQ (reference sequence). The CDR3 is made up of 13 amino acids. V dropped 1 base and J dropped 4 bases, with 8 bases sitting between them. The time point is: pre-treatment sample, taken before nivolumab and TIL therapy. The starting material was blood, obtained at baseline. The source of this sequence is a man aged 70-80 years with non-small cell lung cancer. This chain links TRBV7-9 with TRBJ2-7, with TRBD2 as a possible D gene (5 bases). CDR3 loop: CASSLGEHYEQYF. The CDR3 DNA reads as TGTGCCAGCAGCTTAGGGGAGCATTACGAGCAGTACTTC.